These T cell receptor beta chains were read from a single sample in a study of blood T cell repertoires in COVID-19. Clones were sequenced by immunoSEQ multiplex PCR, and TCRdb holds only the in-frame ones, with some missing. The sample shows 210,000 or so clones, approximately 83% of them seen only once. The specimen was PBMCs or T cells enriched from blood (not recorded which). The receptors were gathered from a woman aged 45-65 years who had been exposed to COVID-19. CDR3s include the opening cysteine and the closing phenylalanine or tryptophan. Each record gives: V gene, D gene, clone size, J gene, CDR3 protein, CDR3 DNA. The D gene is left open where the match is weak. Part of the rows lack a size; the others show once, few, many or a class for expanded clones.

TRBV5-4	NA	once	TRBJ1-1	CASSSQSWNTEAFF	TGTGCCAGCAGCTCACAGTCCTGGAACACTGAAGCTTTCTTT
TRBV20-1	NA	few	TRBJ2-7	CSASYIYEQYF	TGCAGTGCTAGTTACATCTACGAGCAGTACTTC
TRBV19	NA	NA	TRBJ1-2	CASSTTGTPRTYGYTF	TGTGCCAGTAGTACGACCGGGACACCGAGAACCTATGGCTACACCTTC
TRBV19	TRBD1	NA	TRBJ1-3	CASLPGTGIGNTIYF	TGTGCCAGCCTGCCCGGGACAGGGATTGGAAACACCATATATTTT
TRBV5-6	TRBD1	few	TRBJ2-7	CASSSITGVADEQYF	TGTGCCAGCAGCTCCATAACAGGGGTGGCGGACGAGCAGTACTTC
TRBV7-8	NA	NA	TRBJ1-4	CASSPRSRGEKLFF	TGTGCCAGCAGCCCCAGATCCCGAGGAGAAAAACTGTTTTTT
TRBV3-1/TRBV3-2	TRBD1	NA	TRBJ1-3	CASSRRDSRNTIYF	TGTGCCAGCAGCCGCCGGGACAGTAGAAACACCATATATTTT
TRBV19	NA	NA	TRBJ2-5	CASSGAGPSETQYF	TGTGCCAGTAGTGGCGCGGGACCTTCGGAGACCCAGTACTTC
TRBV7-2	NA	NA	TRBJ1-3	CASSLGRPSGNTIYF	TGTGCCAGCAGCTTAGGGAGGCCCTCTGGAAACACCATATATTTT
TRBV5-1	NA	NA	TRBJ2-5	CASSLAVRETQYF	TGCGCCAGCAGCTTGGCCGTTCGAGAGACCCAGTACTTC
TRBV2	TRBD1	NA	TRBJ2-1	CASRGDSFSSYNEQFF	TGTGCCAGCAGGGGGGACAGCTTTAGCTCCTACAATGAGCAGTTCTTC
TRBV19	NA	NA	TRBJ1-5	CASSIGGGRNQPQHF	TGTGCCAGTAGTATAGGGGGGGGACGCAATCAGCCCCAGCATTTT
TRBV19	NA	NA	TRBJ2-3	CASSPSASTDTQYF	TGTGCCAGTAGTCCGAGTGCTAGCACAGATACGCAGTATTTT
TRBV27	NA	NA	TRBJ1-1	CASSLMGGSSNTEAFF	TGTGCCAGCAGTTTAATGGGTGGGAGCTCGAACACTGAAGCTTTCTTT
TRBV21-1	NA	NA	TRBJ1-2	CASSKGVRVAGYTF	TGTGCCAGCAGCAAAGGGGTCAGGGTTGCTGGCTACACCTTC